This TCR beta chain was sequenced for a study of T cells in Graves' hyperthyroidism and ophthalmopathy. The study's findings and limits: Most thyroid clonotypes with frequency above 0.001 were detected in blood. A median 6.5 months before onset, the model predicted ophthalmopathy.

What was amplified from RNA transcripts were TCR beta CDR3 regions. The study used the HTBI primer set for a first-round RT-PCR of the TCR CDR3. MiXCR was run by TCRdb on the multiplex PCR reads, yielding one entry per CDR3 protein. The table includes a few hundred thousand distinct CDR3 sequences, around a sixth detected once. This clonotype was observed at least ten times. Antigen specificity is unknown. The receptor comes from a woman between 18 and 29 years old with Graves' hyperthyroidism. Sequencing was done on a sample of blood.

The CDR3 coding sequence is TGCGCCAGCAGCTTCAGTTCGATCAATTCACCCCTCCACTTT. Encoded protein: CASSFSSINSPLHF. This sequence joins TRBV5-1 and TRBJ1-6; no clear D. The CDR3 runs to 14 residues. Trimming took off 2 bases at V and 7 bases at J, with 10 bases between the two ends. CDR1 is SGHRS, CDR2 YFSETQ, per germline.